This entry lists 28 T cell receptor beta chains sequenced from one sample in a study of blood T cells in healthy people across ages. Alongside a J-beta primer mix, a sample-barcoded 5' primer served in a second PCR lasting about 7 to 12 cycles. TCRdb independently ran MiXCR on the 5' RACE reads; one entry per CDR3 protein. The table lists more than 1.4 million distinct CDR3 sequences, approximately 42% of them singletons. The sequencing sample was made of blood. The receptors shown here come from a woman aged 18-30 years in good health.

This clonotype was seen only a few times. J is TRBJ1-6 and V is TRBV7-3; 7 bases map to TRBD1. Germline assignment: CDR1 SGHTA and CDR2 FQGTGA. The CDR3 runs 12 residues. The junction had 5 bases not matched to a gene; V was cut back by 5 bases and J by 13 bases. The CDR3 protein is CASSRDRAPLHF. The CDR3 DNA is TGTGCCAGCAGCCGAGACAGGGCGCCCCTCCACTTT.

The table lists this clonotype with a few counts. The DNA for the CDR3 is TGTGCCAGCAGAATAGCGGGAGGGCCGGGGAATGAGCAGTTCTTC. Amino acid sequence: CASRIAGGPGNEQFF. The gene calls are TRBV7-2 and TRBJ2-1; 11 positions match TRBD2. The CDR3 totals 15 residues. Germline CDR1 reads SGHTA; CDR2 reads FQGNSA. V shed 6 bases and J 7 bases; nucleotides not matched to a gene: 8.

This clonotype was observed a few times. The chain links TRBV29-1 to TRBJ2-4; tentative D call: TRBD1 (6 bases). Judging by the DNA end, TRBJ2-7 fits better; the J call may be wrong. Germline lookup yields CDR1 SQVTM and CDR2 ANQGSEA. The CDR3 is 14 residues long. CDR3 amino acids: CSVEQGPLSSEQYF. The CDR3 DNA reads TGCAGCGTTGAACAGGGGCCACTGAGTTCCGAGCAGTACTTC.

This clonotype was observed a handful of times. This chain connects TRBV10-3 to TRBJ1-1, with unresolved D. The CDR3 totals 13 residues. Germline V gene lookup returns CDR1 ENHRY and CDR2 SYGVKD. V was trimmed by 4 bases and J by 0 bases, leaving 6 bases between them. The CDR3 reads CAISANMNTEAFF. Here the CDR3 DNA reads TGTGCCATCAGTGCTAATATGAACACTGAAGCTTTCTTT.

This clonotype has more than one count but fewer than ten. The chain links TRBV12-3 or TRBV12-4 to TRBJ2-1, with D possibly being TRBD2 (5 bases). V shed 6 bases and J shed 8 bases, with 17 bases lying between them. This CDR3 is built from 14 residues. The DNA of the CDR3 is TGTGCCAGCAGCCTTAATCCTGGAGGATATGAGCAGTTCTTC. Its translation: CASSLNPGGYEQFF.

A few counts support this clonotype. The V gene is TRBV12-3 or TRBV12-4, the J gene TRBJ1-5; D unclear. The CDR3 runs 16 residues. Deletions cut 2 bases from V and 2 bases from J, with 13 bases between. The CDR3 is CASSLSRGIGNQPQHF. The CDR3, as DNA: TGTGCCAGCAGTTTATCCCGGGGTATTGGCAATCAGCCCCAGCATTTT.

V usage is TRBV6-5 and J usage is TRBJ2-7, with 8 bases that match TRBD2. The germline CDR1 and CDR2 sequences are MNHEY and SVGAGI. Trimming removed 6 bases from V and 4 bases from J; junction bases left unmatched: 8. The CDR3 has 14 residues. The CDR3 region is CASRSGSAPYEQYF. The CDR3 DNA follows: TGTGCCAGCAGAAGCGGGAGCGCCCCATACGAGCAGTACTTC.

The DNA for the CDR3 is TGTGCCAGCTCACCAGAGACCGGACTGGGGTCCAACAATGAGCAGTACTTC. Its translation: CASSPETGLGSNNEQYF. The rearrangement links TRBV18 to TRBJ2-1; TRBD2 is a possible D gene (5 bases). The J call may not be correct, given that the DNA end is closer to TRBJ2-7. The CDR3 consists of 17 residues. Germline V gene lookup returns CDR1 KGHSH and CDR2 LQKENI.

This clonotype was picked up one time. This may be a read error, as it is one base from a much larger clone. This sequence joins TRBV20-1 and TRBJ2-5; 10 bases are shared with TRBD2. CDR3 size: 16 residues. The germline gives CDR1 DFQATT, CDR2 SNEGSKA (reference sequence). V gave up 3 bases and J gave up 11 bases; unmatched junction bases: 18. The CDR3 loop reads CSASGGASGRVNEQYF. CDR3 in DNA: TGCAGTGCTAGTGGGGGGGCCAGCGGGAGGGTGAATGAGCAGTACTTC.

The chain employs TRBV12-3 or TRBV12-4 and TRBJ1-2; weak D call: TRBD1 (5 bases). CDR3 length: 17 residues. The V gene lost 5 bases and the J gene lost 0 bases, with 19 bases spanning the gap. CDR3 in DNA: TGTGCCAGCAGTACGACAATTGACGGGGCTCCTAACTATGGCTACACCTTC. This codes for CASSTTIDGAPNYGYTF.

V and J are TRBV20-1 and TRBJ2-3; the match to TRBD2 covers 10 bases. The CDR3 covers 16 residues. Germline loops: CDR1 DFQATT, CDR2 SNEGSKA (reference sequence). Germline trimming cut 3 bases from V and 4 bases from J; bases unmatched to any gene: 10. CDR3 region: CSASGPSGGASDTQYF. The CDR3 DNA follows: TGCAGTGCTAGTGGGCCAAGCGGGGGGGCCTCAGATACGCAGTATTTT.

The rearrangement joins TRBV7-3 to TRBJ2-6; no reliable D call. CDR1 SGHTA and CDR2 FQGTGA come from the germline V gene. Trimming removed 4 bases at V and 5 bases at J, with 9 bases between. This CDR3 region has 14 residues. DNA for the CDR3: TGTGCCAGCAGCTCACAAGAACGGGCCAACGTCCTGACTTTC. It is translated as CASSSQERANVLTF.

This chain joins TRBV14 and TRBJ1-1; the match to TRBD1 covers 10 bases. The germline V gene encodes CDR1 SGHDN and CDR2 FVKESK. J was trimmed by 0 bases and V by 8 bases; bases with no gene match: 9. The CDR3 totals 16 residues. The CDR3 sequence: CASESRDRGMNTEAFF. DNA for the CDR3: TGTGCCAGCGAATCCCGGGACAGGGGAATGAACACTGAAGCTTTCTTT.

The genes are TRBV10-3 and TRBJ2-1; 16 bases map to TRBD2. Germline V gene sequence: CDR1 ENHRY, CDR2 SYGVKD. CDR3 length: 17 residues. V lost 4 bases, J lost 2 bases, and 2 bases stayed unmatched. CDR3 amino acids: CAISAGLAGGAYNEQFF. The CDR3 bases are TGTGCCATCAGTGCGGGACTAGCGGGAGGGGCCTACAATGAGCAGTTCTTC.

This chain uses TRBV28 with TRBJ1-5; D not resolved. The CDR3 covers 12 residues. The V end was cut by 8 bases, the J end by 6 bases, with 11 bases between. Germline V gene lookup returns CDR1 MDHEN and CDR2 SYDVKM. CDR3 nucleotides: TGTGCCAGCGGACCGCTTCCTCAGCCCCAGCATTTT. Amino acids: CASGPLPQPQHF.

The V and J genes are TRBV7-9 and TRBJ2-3, with 8 bases identical to TRBD2. The CDR3 runs 16 residues. The trim removed 7 bases at V and 4 bases at J, leaving 13 bases unmatched. From germline, CDR1 is SEHNR and CDR2 FQNEAQ (reference sequence). The DNA of the CDR3 is TGTGCCAGCAACCGGGGGGGGGCAGGACTTCCAGATACGCAGTATTTT. Translating gives CASNRGGAGLPDTQYF. Using reference TRBV7-9 and TRBJ2-3 for the parts outside the CDR3, the full variable domain is DTGVSQNPRHKITKRGQNVTFRCDPISEHNRLYWYRQTLGQGPEFLTYFQNEAQLEKSRLLSDRFSAERPKGSFSTLEIQRTEQGDSAMYLCASNRGGAGLPDTQYFGPGTRLTVL.

The chain carries TRBV12-3 or TRBV12-4 and TRBJ2-7; 7 nucleotides line up with TRBD2. CDR3 size: 15 residues. V gave up 5 bases and J gave up 4 bases; unmatched junction bases: 11. The CDR3 DNA sequence: TGTGCCAGCAGTAAACTACTGGGGGGGTCGTACGAGCAGTACTTC. Protein product: CASSKLLGGSYEQYF.

Concerning this clonotype: The junction shows a germline mismatch at one end, possibly a read error. The V and J genes are TRBV27 and TRBJ2-3, with D tentatively TRBD1 or TRBD2 (6 bases each). Germline CDR1 and CDR2: MNHEY and SMNVEV (reference sequence). The CDR3 has 17 amino acids. The CDR3 DNA reads as TGTGCCTGCAGTTCCAGGGGAGCGGGCTATAGCACAGATACGCAGTATTTT. It specifies CACSSRGAGYSTDTQYF.

The rearrangement joins TRBV14 to TRBJ1-2; TRBD1 matches 8 bases. The length of the CDR3 is 15 residues. The V and J ends lost 2 bases and 7 bases, in that order; junction bases with no gene match: 9. From germline, CDR1 is SGHDN and CDR2 FVKESK. CDR3 DNA: TGTGCCAGCAGCCAATCTTACCAGGGGGCAAGTGGCTACACCTTC. Its translation is CASSQSYQGASGYTF.

The rearrangement joins TRBV20-1 to TRBJ2-1, with TRBD1 identical over 11 bases. The CDR3 length is 13 residues. V dropped 5 bases and J dropped 10; count of bases not matched to a gene: 7. Per germline, CDR1 DFQATT and CDR2 SNEGSKA (reference sequence). CDR3: CSASDRGHREQFF. The CDR3 DNA sequence: TGCAGTGCTTCGGACAGGGGGCATAGGGAGCAGTTCTTC.

CDR3 sequence reads: CASSNVLVSEQFF. The CDR3, as DNA: TGTGCCAGCTCCAACGTACTAGTGAGTGAGCAGTTCTTC. The rearrangement uses TRBV7-2 and TRBJ2-1; D possibly corresponds to TRBD2 (5 bases). V was shortened by 8 bases and J by 9 bases, with 17 bases between the two germline ends. The CDR3 runs 13 residues. CDR1 and CDR2 (germline): SGHTA, FQGNSA.

The genes are TRBV12-3 or TRBV12-4 and TRBJ2-7; TRBD1 matches at 8 bases. The CDR3 length is 16 residues. V lost 1 base to trimming and J lost 5 bases; unmatched junction nucleotides: 10. CDR3 DNA: TGTGCCAGCAGTTTAGAGATTGATTCGACAGGGGACGAGCAGTACTTC. Protein: CASSLEIDSTGDEQYF.

This clonotype was seen a handful of times. V is TRBV6-6 and J is TRBJ2-5, with D perhaps TRBD1 or TRBD2 (6 bases each). Trimming left V 5 bases short and J 10 bases short, with 23 bases between. CDR1 MNHNY and CDR2 SVGAGI come from the germline V gene (reference sequence). The CDR3 is 15 residues long. CDR3 region: CASSGGLASEPDQYF. In DNA form, the CDR3 reads TGTGCCAGCAGTGGGGGGCTGGCTAGCGAGCCGGACCAGTACTTC.

The chain links TRBV7-9 to TRBJ1-1; D ambiguous. V was cut by 5 bases and J by 4 bases, with 17 bases left in between. This CDR3 is built from 15 residues. From germline, CDR1 is SEHNR and CDR2 FQNEAQ (reference sequence). CDR3 residues: CASSPNTVGGTEAFF. The CDR3 bases are TGTGCCAGCAGCCCAAATACGGTGGGAGGCACTGAAGCTTTCTTT.

About this clonotype itself: A read error may be the cause here, since a much bigger clone is one base away. The CDR3 sequence is CAISGAGGRAEQYF. CDR3 bases: TGTGCCATCAGTGGGGCGGGCGGGAGAGCTGAGCAGTACTTC. The genes are TRBV10-3 and TRBJ2-7; TRBD2 matches at 7 bases. CDR1 and CDR2 (germline): ENHRY, SYGVKD. This CDR3 region has 14 residues. Trimming cost V 4 bases and J 7 bases; bases outside gene matches: 10.

This clonotype has just a few counts. The genes are TRBV20-1 and TRBJ2-5, with D unresolved. This CDR3 is built from 14 residues. Trimming removed 3 bases from V and 0 bases from J, with 11 bases in between. The germline V gene encodes CDR1 DFQATT and CDR2 SNEGSKA (reference sequence). The CDR3 nucleotides are TGCAGTGCTAGTTTTTTAGGCTACCAAGAGACCCAGTACTTC. Its translation: CSASFLGYQETQYF.

This sequence joins TRBV6-5 and TRBJ1-1; D not certain. The V gene lost 5 bases and the J gene lost 5 bases, with 15 bases spanning the gap. The CDR3 has 14 amino acids. The V gene's germline CDR1 is MNHEY and CDR2 SVGAGI. The CDR3 region is CASSRRSGDTEAFF. CDR3 nucleotides: TGTGCCAGCAGTAGGCGGTCAGGTGATACTGAAGCTTTCTTT.

The chain links TRBV6-1 to TRBJ2-2, with D possibly being TRBD1 or TRBD2 (5 bases each). The CDR3 runs to 15 residues. The V gene's germline CDR1 is MNHNS and CDR2 SASEGT. V was trimmed by 6 bases and J by 2 bases, leaving 13 bases between them. CDR3 sequence: CASREGTSNTGELFF. The CDR3 nucleotides read TGTGCCAGCAGAGAGGGGACGTCTAACACCGGGGAGCTGTTTTTT.